This TCR beta chain was sequenced in a study of shared clonotypes between healthy human individuals. The study's findings and limits: Across subsets, estimated richness was generally greater for naive than for memory populations. Rarefaction exposed incomplete sorted-subset sequencing despite large depth.

A remark on this clone: Its antigen remains unidentified.

Produced via immunoSEQ multiplex PCR; TCRdb's table is partial and in-frame only. The sample consists of 2,500,000 or so clones, 80% to 95% of them appearing once. V lost 1 base, J lost 0 bases, and 13 bases lay in between. This CDR3 has 18 amino acids. Germline V gene data show CDR1 as MNHEY and CDR2 as SMNVEV (reference sequence). This chain joins TRBV27 and TRBJ2-6, with D unresolved. This TCR was recovered from a man younger than 35 in good health. Some clones in this sample may be carry-over from other donors' samples. Sequenced input: naive CD4+ T cells from PBMCs. The subset is: CD45RA+ positively selected. CDR3 protein: CASSLWWPRPSGANVLTF. The CDR3 bases are TGTGCCAGCAGTTTATGGTGGCCCCGGCCCTCTGGGGCCAACGTCCTGACTTTC.